What follows is one T cell receptor beta chain and its context. Its antigen is not identified. One junction end disagrees with the germline gene, perhaps due to a read error. This sample was included in a study of T cell responses to AZD1222 COVID-19 vaccine. Study-level results: Unmutated variant regions reportedly attract nearly half of all spike-specific TCRs.

TCRdb's table, derived via immunoSEQ multiplex PCR, lists solely in-frame clones and lacks some. Among about 140,000 clones, roughly 90% were seen once, and the ten largest hold approximately 5.4%. Germline CDR1 SSHAT, CDR2 FNYEAQ (reference sequence). The CDR3 contains 15 residues. This chain links TRBV7-7 with TRBJ2-1, with TRBD2 matching 7 bases. The specimen comprised peripheral blood, sampled on day 0 of AZD1222 vaccination. This receptor was identified in an adult in good health. The CDR3 region is CASSLRAGEYNEQFF. The CDR3 nucleotides read TGTGCTAGCAGCTTAAGGGCGGGGGAGTACAATGAGCAGTTCTTC.